The text below deals with one TCR beta chain. The source of the sample is a study of blood T cell repertoires in COVID-19. Study-wide context: Researchers got acute and convalescent COVID-19 samples from the United States, Italy and Spain.

Method: immunoSEQ multiplex PCR; TCRdb's copy keeps in-frame clones and lacks some. The sample has approximately 90,000 clones; around 86% are singletons. V lost 2 bases to trimming and J lost 2 bases; unmatched junction nucleotides: 8. There are 18 residues in the CDR3. CDR1 and CDR2 (germline): LGHNA, YSLEER. This receptor was obtained from an elderly woman with acute or convalescent COVID-19. The chain couples TRBV4-3 to TRBJ2-2, with TRBD2 identical over 10 bases. The sequencing input was peripheral blood. The CDR3 DNA is TGCGCCAGCAGCCAATTCCCGACTAGCGGGCTTAACACCGGGGAGCTGTTTTTT. It codes for CASSQFPTSGLNTGELFF.